This passage covers 31 T cell receptor beta chains from one sample sequenced in a study of blood T cell repertoires in COVID-19 (dated by TCRdb to 2018 to 2020). Receptor libraries were prepared by the immunoSEQ multiplex PCR assay. Not all clones reach the TCRdb copy of this immuneACCESS table, which keeps in-frame sequences only. Checked studies attribute under half of the gap to unresolved V genes and leave the rest unexplained. The table for this sample lists 310,000 or so clones; about 90% of them were counted only once. Around 2.1% of the sample lies in the top ten. The sequenced material came from peripheral blood. These receptors came from a woman aged 25 to 39 who had recovered from COVID-19.

The rearrangement links TRBV12-3 or TRBV12-4 to TRBJ2-7; D gene uncertain. Trimming shortened V by 1 base and J by 2 bases, and 3 bases separated the two germline ends. The CDR3 has 12 amino acids. The CDR3 bases are TGTGCCAGCAGTTTAGGTACCTACGAGCAGTACTTC. Translated: CASSLGTYEQYF.

The chain recombines TRBV3-1 (or the pseudogene TRBV3-2) with TRBJ2-2; TRBD2 agrees at 8 bases. The CDR3 extends over 15 amino acids. Germline CDR1 and CDR2: LGHDT and YNNKEL (reference sequence). J gave up 7 bases and V 6 bases, and 10 bases lay outside the gene matches. The CDR3 here is CASRFGRAIFGELFF. The CDR3, as DNA: TGTGCCAGCAGGTTCGGGAGGGCCATTTTCGGGGAGCTGTTTTTT.

This chain uses TRBV11-2 with TRBJ1-3; D uncertain. Germline values: CDR1 SGHAT, CDR2 FQNNGV. The V gene lost 1 base and the J gene lost 0 bases, with 7 bases spanning the gap. This CDR3 has 15 residues. For the CDR3, the DNA is TGTGCCAGCAGCTTAGGCGGTTCCTCTGGAAACACCATATATTTT. It is translated as CASSLGGSSGNTIYF.

The V gene is TRBV2, the J gene TRBJ1-2, with unresolved D. Germline CDR1 reads SNHLY; CDR2 reads FYNNEI. This CDR3 is 14 amino acids long. V was pared by 1 base and J by 2 bases, with 8 bases between. The CDR3 DNA sequence: TGTGCCAGCAGTGAAGGCAGGCCGAACTATGGCTACACCTTC. It encodes CASSEGRPNYGYTF.

The rearrangement joins TRBV15 to TRBJ1-1, with TRBD1 identical over 7 bases. The J segment lost 5 bases and the V segment lost 2 bases, leaving 17 bases of the junction unmatched. The CDR3 is 18 residues long. Germline V lookup: CDR1 LNHNV, CDR2 YYDKDF (reference sequence). CDR3 bases: TGTGCCACCAGCAGAAGGCCGGGGGGGACAGCCAGCGGGACTGAAGCTTTCTTT. Protein product: CATSRRPGGTASGTEAFF.

CDR3 sequence: CASSLALGGGHEQYF. In DNA form, the CDR3 reads TGTGCCAGCAGCTTGGCCCTGGGGGGGGGCCACGAGCAGTACTTC. The V and J genes are TRBV5-8 and TRBJ2-7; tentative D call: TRBD2 (7 bases). The CDR3 covers 15 residues. Trimming removed 0 bases from V and 5 bases from J, with 15 bases in between. Germline lookup yields CDR1 SGHTS and CDR2 YDEGEE. The full variable domain, completed using reference TRBV5-8 and TRBJ2-7, is EAGVTQSPTHLIKTRGQQATLRCSPISGHTSVYWYQQALGLGLQFLLWYDEGEERNRGNFPPRFSGRQFPNYSSELNVNALELEDSALYLCASSLALGGGHEQYFGPGTRLTVT.

The chain employs TRBV4-1 and TRBJ2-1; 13 nucleotides agree with TRBD2. The V gene end was trimmed by 1 base and the J gene end by 5 bases; junction bases not matched to a gene: 8. The CDR3 is made up of 18 amino acids. Germline values: CDR1 MGHRA, CDR2 YSYEKL. This CDR3 reads CASSQAAGLAGTDNEQFF. DNA of the CDR3: TGCGCCAGCAGCCAAGCCGCGGGACTAGCGGGAACGGACAATGAGCAGTTCTTC.

The CDR3 DNA follows: TGTGCCTGGAGTTACAGAAACTACGAGCAGTACTTC. Translating it yields CAWSYRNYEQYF. The J gene is TRBJ2-7, the V gene TRBV30; D unresolved. Trimming took 2 bases from V and 3 from J, leaving 8 bases between them. Germline CDR1 and CDR2: GTSNPN and SVGIG (reference sequence). The CDR3 contains 12 residues.

The gene calls are TRBV7-2 and TRBJ1-2, with D possibly TRBD1 on 5 matching bases. CDR3 length: 13 residues. Germline values: CDR1 SGHTA, CDR2 FQGNSA. V lost 5 bases and J 5 bases, leaving 12 bases between the germline ends. The CDR3 reads CASSTDRQYGYTF. The CDR3, as DNA: TGTGCCAGCAGCACAGACAGACAGTATGGCTACACCTTC.

With respect to this clone: Compared with germline, one end of the junction differs, possibly owing to a read error. The J gene is TRBJ1-2, the V gene TRBV5-4; 8 bases are shared with TRBD1. The CDR3 extends over 14 amino acids. Germline values: CDR1 SGHNT, CDR2 YYREEE (reference sequence). The CDR3 region has the DNA TGTGCCAGCAGCCCCCCGGGACAGGCCTATGACTACACCTTC. Translating it yields CASSPPGQAYDYTF.

This chain uses TRBV20-1 with TRBJ2-6, with D uncertain. Germline loops: CDR1 DFQATT, CDR2 SNEGSKA (reference sequence). V was clipped by 3 bases and J by 2 bases, with 8 bases between them. The CDR3 consists of 14 residues. CDR3 sequence: CSASPSPGANVLTF. The CDR3 region has the DNA TGCAGTGCTAGTCCCAGTCCTGGGGCCAACGTCCTGACTTTC.

The chain combines TRBV28 with TRBJ2-1, with 7 bases aligning to TRBD1. Germline V gene lookup returns CDR1 MDHEN and CDR2 SYDVKM. The length of the CDR3 is 13 residues. V gave up 5 bases and J gave up 13 bases; unmatched junction bases: 11. DNA for the CDR3: TGTGCCAGCAGTCCCCTGGGACAGTCGGTCCAGTTCTTC. Translating it yields CASSPLGQSVQFF.

The chain links TRBV7-2 to TRBJ2-2; 7 nucleotides align to TRBD1. V trimming: 4 bases; J trimming: 0 bases; junction bases outside the gene matches: 2. Germline V CDR1 and CDR2: SGHTA, FQGNSA. The CDR3 length is 15 residues. CDR3: CASSSTGSNTGELFF. The DNA of the CDR3 is TGTGCCAGCAGCTCGACAGGGTCGAACACCGGGGAGCTGTTTTTT.

CDR3 sequence (DNA): TGTGCCTGGAGTTCACAAGCGGCCGGGGAGCTGTTTTTT. It is translated as CAWSSQAAGELFF. This chain joins TRBV30 and TRBJ2-2; D might be TRBD2 (5 bases). The CDR3 is 13 amino acids. Germline V gene lookup returns CDR1 GTSNPN and CDR2 SVGIG (reference sequence). V lost 2 bases and J 6 bases, leaving 10 bases between the germline ends.

The rearrangement joins TRBV18 to TRBJ2-2, with 9 bases matching TRBD2. The CDR3 covers 16 residues. Germline V gene lookup returns CDR1 KGHSH and CDR2 LQKENI. Germline trimming cut 1 base from V and 8 bases from J; bases unmatched to any gene: 8. The CDR3 bases are TGTGCCAGCTCACCACGGGCTAGCGGGATCTCGGGGGAGCTGTTTTTT. Residues: CASSPRASGISGELFF.

The gene calls are TRBV7-9 and TRBJ1-3; D may be TRBD1 (5 bases). The V end was cut by 8 bases, the J end by 3 bases, with 14 bases between. The CDR3 has 14 residues. CDR1 is SEHNR, CDR2 FQNEAQ, per germline (reference sequence). Written as DNA, the CDR3 is TGTGCCAGCGCCTACACCCAGGGTGGAAACACCATATATTTT. This codes for CASAYTQGGNTIYF. The complete variable domain, with remaining parts taken from reference TRBV7-9 and TRBJ1-3, reads DTGVSQNPRHKITKRGQNVTFRCDPISEHNRLYWYRQTLGQGPEFLTYFQNEAQLEKSRLLSDRFSAERPKGSFSTLEIQRTEQGDSAMYLCASAYTQGGNTIYFGEGSWLTVV.

The J gene is TRBJ1-2, the V gene TRBV10-2; 7 bases agree with TRBD1. Germline CDR1 reads WSHSY; CDR2 reads SAAADI. The CDR3 spans 13 residues. V lost 7 bases and J lost 4; bases outside the gene matches: 6. CDR3 sequence: CASTDRPIYGYTF. CDR3 DNA sequence: TGCGCCAGCACGGACAGGCCGATCTATGGCTACACCTTC.

The V and J genes are TRBV5-6 and TRBJ2-7, with D perhaps TRBD1 (6 bases). The germline V gene encodes CDR1 SGHDT and CDR2 YYEEEE. Trimming removed 0 bases at V and 4 bases at J, with 8 bases between. This CDR3 region has 13 residues. The CDR3 region is CASSLDGTYEQYF. Written as DNA, the CDR3 is TGTGCCAGCAGCTTGGACGGGACATACGAGCAGTACTTC.

The rearrangement joins TRBV7-2 to TRBJ1-6, with 7 bases aligning to TRBD1. The germline gives CDR1 SGHTA, CDR2 FQGNSA. With V trimmed by 2 bases and J by 9 bases, 4 bases remained unmatched. There are 14 residues in the CDR3. CDR3 loop: CASSLNRQGSPLHF. The CDR3 DNA reads TGTGCCAGCAGCTTAAATAGACAGGGTTCACCCCTCCACTTT.

V gene TRBV18 combines with J gene TRBJ2-1; 10 bases agree with TRBD2. The junction had 12 bases not matched to a gene; V was cut back by 5 bases and J by 5 bases. The CDR3 runs 17 residues. The V gene's germline CDR1 is KGHSH and CDR2 LQKENI. The CDR3 is CASSTLLAGVPDNEQFF. CDR3 nucleotides: TGTGCCAGCTCAACACTCCTAGCGGGAGTCCCCGACAATGAGCAGTTCTTC.

The V call is TRBV19, the J call TRBJ1-1; TRBD1 matches 12 bases. Germline loops: CDR1 LNHDA, CDR2 SQIVND (reference sequence). The CDR3 is made up of 15 amino acids. With 5 bases clipped from V and 6 bases from J, the junction kept 7 bases outside the gene matches. As DNA, the CDR3 is TGTGCCAGTAGTGGCCGGGACAGGGGGCTCTCTGAAGCTTTCTTT. It yields the protein CASSGRDRGLSEAFF.

This rearrangement joins TRBV7-2 to TRBJ2-7; D may be TRBD2 (6 bases). Germline V CDR1 and CDR2: SGHTA, FQGNSA. Trimming removed 7 bases at V and 0 bases at J, with 16 bases between. The CDR3 is 15 residues long. The CDR3 spells CASTLRAGNSYEQYF. The DNA of the CDR3 is TGTGCCAGCACCCTTCGGGCGGGGAACTCCTACGAGCAGTACTTC.

This clone was counted a single time. The chain is built from TRBV4-1 and TRBJ2-3, with D perhaps TRBD2 (7 bases). Trimming left V 4 bases short and J 5 bases short, with 19 bases between. The CDR3 loop spans 16 amino acids. Germline V gene lookup returns CDR1 MGHRA and CDR2 YSYEKL. The CDR3 sequence: CASSPANRGAGDTQYF. CDR3 bases: TGCGCCAGCAGCCCTGCGAATCGGGGGGCCGGAGATACGCAGTATTTT.

The chain has TRBV30 and TRBJ1-2; D gene unclear. The CDR3 extends over 12 amino acids. Trimming left V 2 bases short and J 6 bases short, with 10 bases between. The germline gives CDR1 GTSNPN, CDR2 SVGIG (reference sequence). This CDR3 is CAWSPTMDGYTF. CDR3 DNA sequence: TGTGCCTGGAGTCCAACAATGGATGGCTACACCTTC.

Comments on this clone: The identical CDR3 is also encoded by other nucleotide sequences in the sample. The chain uses TRBV6-5 and TRBJ1-1; D call uncertain. This CDR3 spans 14 amino acids. The V end was cut by 0 bases, the J end by 2 bases, with 7 bases between. Germline V gene sequence: CDR1 MNHEY, CDR2 SVGAGI. The CDR3 spells CASSYSAGNTEAFF. CDR3 DNA sequence: TGTGCCAGCAGTTACTCAGCGGGTAACACTGAAGCTTTCTTT.

The gene calls are TRBV4-2 and TRBJ1-2; TRBD1 agrees at 10 bases. Germline assignment: CDR1 LGHNA and CDR2 YNFKEQ. The ends lost 3 bases at V and 8 bases at J; junction bases unmatched: 6. The CDR3 contains 14 residues. The CDR3 loop is CASSQDRGDRGYTF. The CDR3 DNA follows: TGTGCCAGCAGCCAGGACAGGGGGGACAGAGGCTACACCTTC.

The chain links TRBV11-3 to TRBJ2-1; D is perhaps TRBD1 (5 bases). Per germline, CDR1 SGHNT and CDR2 YENEEA. V lost 5 bases to trimming and J lost 1 base, with 15 bases between them. The CDR3 length is 16 residues. CDR3 coding DNA: TGTGCCAGCAGCGCCCGACAGAGCCCTTCCTACAATGAGCAGTTCTTC. This translates into CASSARQSPSYNEQFF. Filled out from reference TRBV11-3 and TRBJ2-1, the complete variable domain reads EAGVVQSPRYKIIEKKQPVAFWCNPISGHNTLYWYLQNLGQGPELLIRYENEEAVDDSQLPKDRFSAERLKGVDSTLKIQPAELGDSAVYLCASSARQSPSYNEQFFGPGTRLTVL.

The table lists this clone with a few counts. The rearrangement uses TRBV30 and TRBJ2-5; 13 bases fit TRBD2. Germline lookup yields CDR1 GTSNPN and CDR2 SVGIG (reference sequence). The V and J ends lost 5 bases and 6 bases, in that order; junction bases with no gene match: 0. The CDR3 contains 12 residues. CDR3 protein: CAWGTSGKTQYF. As DNA, the CDR3 is TGTGCCTGGGGGACTAGCGGGAAGACCCAGTACTTC.

This clone has a handful of counts. The chain has TRBV21-1 and TRBJ2-7; TRBD2 is the table's D call and was not checked against the DNA. TRBV21-1 is reported as a pseudogene. This CDR3 comprises 15 residues. CDR3 sequence (DNA): TGTGCCAGCAGCAGACTCCGGAAGTCCCCCTACGAGCAGTACTTC. Translation: CASSRLRKSPYEQYF.

V and J are TRBV3-1 (or the pseudogene TRBV3-2) and TRBJ1-6, with TRBD1 as a possible D gene (5 bases). V was cut by 8 bases and J by 2 bases, with 13 bases left in between. The CDR3 consists of 15 residues. CDR1 LGHDT and CDR2 YNNKEL come from the germline V gene (reference sequence). As DNA, the CDR3 is TGTGCCAGCGGGGAGGAGGGGACCTATAATTCACCCCTCCACTTT. Translation: CASGEEGTYNSPLHF.

J is TRBJ2-1 and V is TRBV6-1; D is unclear. The ends were cut back, 7 bases at V and 7 bases at J, with 14 bases in the middle. In germline, CDR1 is MNHNS, CDR2 SASEGT. CDR3 length: 13 amino acids. The CDR3 coding sequence is TGTGCCAGCATTGCCCCTATGAAGAATGAGCAGTTCTTC. This codes for CASIAPMKNEQFF.